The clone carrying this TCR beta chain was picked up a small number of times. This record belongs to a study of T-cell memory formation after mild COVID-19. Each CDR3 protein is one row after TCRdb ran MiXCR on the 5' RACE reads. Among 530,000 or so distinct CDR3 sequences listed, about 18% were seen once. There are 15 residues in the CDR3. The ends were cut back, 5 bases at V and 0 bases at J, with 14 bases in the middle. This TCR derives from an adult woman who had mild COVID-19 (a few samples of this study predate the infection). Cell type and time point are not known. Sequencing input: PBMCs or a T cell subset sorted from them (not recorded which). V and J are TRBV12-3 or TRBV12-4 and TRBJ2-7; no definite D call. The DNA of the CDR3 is TGTGCCAGCAGTCCCGTCGCTGGGGTCTCCTACGAGCAGTACTTC. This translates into CASSPVAGVSYEQYF.